One sample yielded the 17 T cell receptor beta chains listed below, sequenced in a study of graft-versus-host responses after intestinal transplantation. Profiled with immunoSEQ multiplex PCR; TCRdb holds only in-frame clones, not every one. Altogether around 54,000 clones are present, about 90% being singletons, with the ten largest covering approximately 5%. The sample in question was PBMCs, obtained roughly 95 weeks after intestinal transplant. The receptors shown here come from a human patient who received an intestinal transplant, so some T cells may come from the graft donor.

J is TRBJ2-3 and V is TRBV4-1, with TRBD2 as a possible D gene (6 bases). Per the germline V gene, CDR1 is MGHRA and CDR2 is YSYEKL. V lost 4 bases, J lost 3 bases, and 14 bases lay in between. The CDR3 extends over 15 amino acids. DNA for the CDR3: TGCGCCAGCAGCCCACCGGGGGAATTAACAGATACGCAGTATTTT. This gives the protein CASSPPGELTDTQYF.

The chain combines TRBV4-1 with TRBJ1-2; tentative D call: TRBD1 (6 bases). V lost 4 bases and J lost 6, with 12 bases in between. The CDR3 loop spans 13 amino acids. Per germline, CDR1 MGHRA and CDR2 YSYEKL. The CDR3 here is CASSRGTTNGYTF. In DNA form, the CDR3 reads TGCGCCAGCAGCCGGGGGACAACGAATGGCTACACCTTC.

The DNA for the CDR3 is TGTGCCAGCAGCTTGGGGGTAACTGGAAACACCATATATTTT. Its protein is CASSLGVTGNTIYF. This chain connects TRBV13 to TRBJ1-3, with TRBD1 as a possible D gene (5 bases). This CDR3 spans 14 amino acids. V gave up 3 bases and J gave up 2 bases, with 8 bases separating them. CDR1 PRHDT and CDR2 FYEKMQ come from the germline V gene (reference sequence).

The genes are TRBV27 and TRBJ1-6; D remains ambiguous. CDR1 is MNHEY, CDR2 SMNVEV, per germline (reference sequence). CDR3 length: 14 residues. Between the trimmed V and J ends, which lost 5 bases and 5 bases, there was a span of 10 bases. The CDR3 loop reads CASSDNPDNSPLHF. CDR3 in DNA: TGTGCCAGCAGTGATAACCCAGATAATTCACCCCTCCACTTT.

This clone occurred once. The J gene is TRBJ1-2, the V gene TRBV18; a weak D match, TRBD1 (5 bases). V lost 0 bases and J lost 4, with 9 bases in between. Germline-derived CDR1 and CDR2 are KGHSH and LQKENI. This CDR3 region has 14 residues. This chain's CDR3 is CASSPPGEVYGYTF. DNA of the CDR3: TGTGCCAGCTCACCACCAGGGGAGGTCTATGGCTACACCTTC.

The V and J genes are TRBV6-1 and TRBJ2-2; D perhaps matches TRBD2 (6 bases). Trimming cost V 3 bases and J 8 bases, with 19 bases left between them. The length of the CDR3 is 16 residues. Germline V gives CDR1 MNHNS, CDR2 SASEGT. In nucleotides, the CDR3 is TGTGCCAGCAGTGAGCCCGGGGGATCTGAAAAGGGGGAGCTGTTTTTT. Translation gives CASSEPGGSEKGELFF.

The chain carries TRBV9 and TRBJ2-5; TRBD1 matches 8 bases. V shed 6 bases, J shed 5 bases, and the junction held 12 bases outside the gene matches. CDR3 length: 15 amino acids. Germline-derived CDR1 and CDR2 are SGDLS and YYNGEE. In nucleotides, the CDR3 is TGTGCCAGCACCCCGGGGGCAGGGGGCGCGGAGACCCAGTACTTC. Encoded protein: CASTPGAGGAETQYF.

The rearrangement uses TRBV11-3 and TRBJ2-7; TRBD2 matches at 14 bases. The CDR3 runs to 14 residues. With 5 bases clipped from V and 6 bases from J, the junction kept 3 bases outside the gene matches. Germline V gives CDR1 SGHNT, CDR2 YENEEA. The CDR3 nucleotides are TGTGCCAGCAGCCCCGGGACTAGCGGGGGCGAGCAGTACTTC. This gives the protein CASSPGTSGGEQYF.

The chain joins TRBV19 to TRBJ1-2, with a weak D call TRBD1 (5 bases). Deletions cut 0 bases from V and 4 bases from J, with 12 bases between. Germline assignment: CDR1 LNHDA and CDR2 SQIVND (reference sequence). This CDR3 has 15 residues. Here the CDR3 DNA reads TGTGCCAGTAGTATAGATTCACCGGGACCCTATGGCTACACCTTC. It yields the protein CASSIDSPGPYGYTF.

V is TRBV11-2 and J is TRBJ2-7, with no clear D. The germline gives CDR1 SGHAT, CDR2 FQNNGV. This CDR3 is built from 13 residues. V was trimmed by 0 bases and J by 7 bases, leaving 10 bases between them. This CDR3 reads CASSLDLFLEQYF. CDR3 bases: TGTGCCAGCAGCTTAGATTTATTCCTGGAGCAGTACTTC.

The chain combines TRBV27 with TRBJ1-5; possible D gene TRBD1, 5 bases. The V and J ends lost 0 bases and 3 bases respectively, with 9 bases between them. Looked up from germline, CDR1 is MNHEY and CDR2 is SMNVEV (reference sequence). CDR3 length equals 15 residues. The CDR3 spells CASSLSGDLNQPQHF. The CDR3 nucleotides read TGTGCCAGCAGTTTATCAGGGGACCTCAATCAGCCCCAGCATTTT.

This clone came up a few times. The V call is TRBV19, the J call TRBJ1-1; D uncertain. Trimming removed 5 bases at V and 1 base at J, with 8 bases between. CDR3 length equals 13 residues. Looked up from germline, CDR1 is LNHDA and CDR2 is SQIVND (reference sequence). Written as DNA, the CDR3 is TGTGCCAGTAGTGCAATGGGGAACACTGAAGCTTTCTTT. This gives the protein CASSAMGNTEAFF.

The rearrangement joins TRBV15 to TRBJ2-1; D is ambiguous. The CDR3 totals 14 residues. V shed 8 bases and J shed 0 bases, with 11 bases lying between them. Germline CDR1 is LNHNV and CDR2 is YYDKDF (reference sequence). The CDR3 loop is CATFESGSYNEQFF. CDR3 coding DNA: TGTGCCACCTTCGAAAGTGGCTCCTACAATGAGCAGTTCTTC. Full variable domain (missing parts from reference TRBV15 and TRBJ2-1): DAMVIQNPRYQVTQFGKPVTLSCSQTLNHNVMYWYQQKSSQAPKLLFHYYDKDFNNEADTPDNFQSRRPNTSFCFLDIRSPGLGDTAMYLCATFESGSYNEQFFGPGTRLTVL.

J is TRBJ2-7 and V is TRBV27; D remains ambiguous. CDR3 length: 13 amino acids. Germline V CDR1 and CDR2: MNHEY, SMNVEV (reference sequence). Trimming removed 0 bases at V and 3 bases at J, with 6 bases between. The DNA of the CDR3 is TGTGCCAGCAGTTTATCCCCCTACTACGAGCAGTACTTC. Translated, it gives CASSLSPYYEQYF.

The chain employs TRBV10-2 and TRBJ2-2, with 10 positions matching TRBD1. Per germline, CDR1 WSHSY and CDR2 SAAADI. Trimming removed 3 bases from V and 9 bases from J; junction bases left unmatched: 10. The CDR3 has 16 residues. The CDR3 here is CASSDLSGTGDRELFF. The CDR3 DNA is TGCGCCAGCAGTGATTTATCCGGGACAGGGGATAGGGAGCTGTTTTTT.

The chain links TRBV4-1 to TRBJ1-4; no definite D call. Per the germline V gene, CDR1 is MGHRA and CDR2 is YSYEKL. The CDR3 covers 12 residues. V lost 1 base to trimming and J lost 8 bases, with 5 bases between them. The CDR3 loop reads CASSQVVEKLFF. In DNA form, the CDR3 reads TGCGCCAGCAGCCAAGTGGTCGAAAAACTGTTTTTT.

The rearrangement uses TRBV19 and TRBJ1-1; D not certain. The CDR3 loop spans 14 amino acids. V lost 1 base and J lost 1, with 7 bases in between. CDR1 LNHDA and CDR2 SQIVND come from the germline V gene (reference sequence). CDR3 sequence (DNA): TGTGCCAGTAGTATAGGAGTGGCGAACACTGAAGCTTTCTTT. It yields the protein CASSIGVANTEAFF.